The next 5 T cell receptor beta chains were all read from a single sample in a study of blood T cells in healthy people across ages. Next came a second PCR, run for roughly 6 to 11 cycles, which used a sample-barcoded 5' primer along with a J-beta primer mix. TCRdb reprocessed the 5' RACE reads with MiXCR, giving one entry per CDR3 protein. The table shows 1 million to 1.2 million distinct CDR3 sequences, with more than 30% occurring only once. What was sequenced was blood. The receptor set was obtained from a man younger than 35 in good health.

This clonotype was recorded a few times. The V gene is TRBV11-2, the J gene TRBJ2-7; the match to TRBD1 covers 7 bases. The trim removed 6 bases at V and 0 bases at J, leaving 8 bases unmatched. This CDR3 region has 15 residues. Per the germline V gene, CDR1 is SGHAT and CDR2 is FQNNGV. For the CDR3, the DNA is TGTGCCAGCAGAGAACAGGGGAGCCCCTCCTACGAGCAGTACTTC. It codes for CASREQGSPSYEQYF.

This clonotype has only one observation. V usage is TRBV25-1 and J usage is TRBJ1-2; D is perhaps TRBD1 (6 bases). Deletions cut 0 bases from V and 2 bases from J, with 7 bases between. This CDR3 has 14 amino acids. Germline V gene lookup returns CDR1 MGHDK and CDR2 SYGVNS. CDR3 nucleotides: TGTGCCAGCAGTGAATATACAGGGAACTATGGCTACACCTTC. Its translation: CASSEYTGNYGYTF.

A note on this clonotype: At one boundary the junction diverges from the germline segment, which might be a read error. The chain employs TRBV20-1 and TRBJ1-2; the D is unclear. Germline V gene data show CDR1 as DFQATT and CDR2 as SNEGSKA (reference sequence). The CDR3 runs 11 residues. CDR3: CSARDLEGCTF. CDR3 coding DNA: TGCAGTGCTAGAGATTTGGAGGGCTGCACCTTC.

This clonotype has just a few counts. The V call is TRBV25-1, the J call TRBJ1-6, with 9 bases that match TRBD1. Germline V gene data show CDR1 as MGHDK and CDR2 as SYGVNS. V dropped 3 bases and J dropped 10; count of bases not matched to a gene: 10. The CDR3 is made up of 16 amino acids. In DNA form, the CDR3 reads TGTGCCAGCAGTGATTCACAGGGGGCGCGATGGTCACCCCTCCACTTT. Translated, it gives CASSDSQGARWSPLHF.

In nucleotides, the CDR3 is TGTGCCAGCGGGGCCGACAGGGATACACTGTTTTTT. Translating gives CASGADRDTLFF. The rearrangement uses TRBV6-5 and TRBJ1-4, with TRBD1 matching over 7 bases. After removal of 8 bases from V and 13 bases from J, the junction contained 10 bases not matched to a gene. There are 12 residues in the CDR3. Germline V gives CDR1 MNHEY, CDR2 SVGAGI.